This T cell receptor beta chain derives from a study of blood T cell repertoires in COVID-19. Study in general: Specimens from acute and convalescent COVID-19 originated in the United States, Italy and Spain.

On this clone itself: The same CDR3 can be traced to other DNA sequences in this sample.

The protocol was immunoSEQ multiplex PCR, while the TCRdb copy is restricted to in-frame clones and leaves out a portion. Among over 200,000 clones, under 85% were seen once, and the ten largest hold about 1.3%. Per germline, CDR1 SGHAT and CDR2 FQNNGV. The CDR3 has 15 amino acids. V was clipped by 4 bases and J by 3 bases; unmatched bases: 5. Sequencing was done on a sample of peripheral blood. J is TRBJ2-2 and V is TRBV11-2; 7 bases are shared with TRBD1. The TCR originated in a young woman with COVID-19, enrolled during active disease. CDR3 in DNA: TGTGCCAGCAGCTCTGGACAGGCACACACCGGGGAGCTGTTTTTT. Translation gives CASSSGQAHTGELFF.